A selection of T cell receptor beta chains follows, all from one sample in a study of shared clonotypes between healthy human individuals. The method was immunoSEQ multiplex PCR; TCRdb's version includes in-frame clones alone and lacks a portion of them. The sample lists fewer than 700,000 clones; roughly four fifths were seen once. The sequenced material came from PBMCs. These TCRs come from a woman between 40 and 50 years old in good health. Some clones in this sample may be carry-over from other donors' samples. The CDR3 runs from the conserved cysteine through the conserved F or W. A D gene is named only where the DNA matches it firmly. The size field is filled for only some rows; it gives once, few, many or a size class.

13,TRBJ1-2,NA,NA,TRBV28,TGTGCCAGCAGTCCCCGGGCAGGTACCGGCTACACCTTC,CASSPRAGTGYTF
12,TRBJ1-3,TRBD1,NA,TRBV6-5,TGTGCCAGCCGGGACAGCGGAAACACCATATATTTT,CASRDSGNTIYF
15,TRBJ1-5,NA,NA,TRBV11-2,TGTGCCAGCAGCACGGAACAGGGTCGCAATCAGCCCCAGCATTTT,CASSTEQGRNQPQHF
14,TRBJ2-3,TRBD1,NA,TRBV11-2,TGTGCCAGCAGCCCAGGGGGATACACAGATACGCAGTATTTT,CASSPGGYTDTQYF
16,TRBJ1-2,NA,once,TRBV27,TGTGCCAGCAGTTTCCGGAGCAGTGGGGGCAGCTATGGCTACACCTTC,CASSFRSSGGSYGYTF
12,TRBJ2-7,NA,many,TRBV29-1,TGCAGCGCGCGGGACGGAACCTACGAGCAGTACTTC,CSARDGTYEQYF
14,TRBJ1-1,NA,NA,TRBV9,TGTGCCAGCAGCGCGGGACCGATGAACACTGAAGCTTTCTTT,CASSAGPMNTEAFF
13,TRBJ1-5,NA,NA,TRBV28,TGTGCCAGCAGTTTAAGGGTCTTCCAGCCCCAGCATTTT,CASSLRVFQPQHF
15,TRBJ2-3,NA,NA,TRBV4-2,TGTGCCAGCAGCCAACAGGAAGATTTCACAGATACGCAGTATTTT,CASSQQEDFTDTQYF
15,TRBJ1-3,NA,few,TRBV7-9,TGTGCCAGCAGCCCCGTGGGGCTCAGGGTCGGCACCATATATTTT,CASSPVGLRVGTIYF
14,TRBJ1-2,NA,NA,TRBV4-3,TGCGCCAGCAGCCAAGAGTGGGGGGACTATGGCTACACCTTC,CASSQEWGDYGYTF
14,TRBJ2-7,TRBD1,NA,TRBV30,TGTGCCTGGAGTAGACAGGGAAGCTCCTACGAGCAGTACTTC,CAWSRQGSSYEQYF
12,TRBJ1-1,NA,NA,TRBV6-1,TGTGCCAGTCGGGAAGGGGGCACTGAAGCTTTCTTT,CASREGGTEAFF
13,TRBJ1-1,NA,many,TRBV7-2,TGTGCCAGCATATGGACAGCGAACACTGAAGCTTTCTTT,CASIWTANTEAFF
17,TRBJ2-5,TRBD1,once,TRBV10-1,TGCGCCAGCAGTGAGTCAGAGGGACAGGGGGATACGGAGACCCAGTACTTC,CASSESEGQGDTETQYF
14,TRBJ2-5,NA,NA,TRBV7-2,TGTGCCAGCAGCTCATCGTTAGGGGGTGAGACCCAGTACTTC,CASSSSLGGETQYF
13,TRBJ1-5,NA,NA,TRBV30,TGTGCCTGGAGTAGTGACAGGAATCAGCCCCAGCATTTT,CAWSSDRNQPQHF
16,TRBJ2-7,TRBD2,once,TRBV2,TGTGCCAGCACCCAGGGAGGGTTACGAAGCTCCTACGAGCAGTACTTC,CASTQGGLRSSYEQYF
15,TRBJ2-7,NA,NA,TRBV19,TGTGCCAGTAGTATAGGGGGACTCCGCGGTGACGAGCAGTACTTC,CASSIGGLRGDEQYF
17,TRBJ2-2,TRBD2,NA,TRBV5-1,TGCGCCAGCAGCTTGGCGATAGGTAGCGGGAGAACCGGGGAGCTGTTTTTT,CASSLAIGSGRTGELFF
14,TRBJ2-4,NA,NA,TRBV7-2,TGTGCCAGCAGCGCAACTTTCAGGGTTCCCATTCAGTACTTC,CASSATFRVPIQYF
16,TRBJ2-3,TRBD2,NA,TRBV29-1,TGCAGCGTTGGAGTGGGACTAGCGACCGTCACAGATACGCAGTATTTT,CSVGVGLATVTDTQYF
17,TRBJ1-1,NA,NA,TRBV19,TGTGCCAGTAATGGGGGGGCCAGAAGGACGGAACACACTGAAGCTTTCTTT,CASNGGARRTEHTEAFF
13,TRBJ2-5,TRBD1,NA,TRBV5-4,TGTGCCAGCAGCTCCGGGACAGAAGAGACCCAGTACTTC,CASSSGTEETQYF
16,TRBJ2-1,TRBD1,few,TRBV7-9,TGTGCCAGCAGCCTTCTACGGGACAGGGACTACAATGAGCAGTTCTTC,CASSLLRDRDYNEQFF
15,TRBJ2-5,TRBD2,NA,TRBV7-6,TGTGCCAGCAGCTGGACTAGCGGGAGGCAAGAGACCCAGTACTTC,CASSWTSGRQETQYF
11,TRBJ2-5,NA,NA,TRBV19,TGTGCCAGTAGTATAGGGGGGACCCAGTACTTC,CASSIGGTQYF
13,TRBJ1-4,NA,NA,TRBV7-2,TGTGCCAGCAGCCTCGGACCGAATGAAAAACTGTTTTTT,CASSLGPNEKLFF
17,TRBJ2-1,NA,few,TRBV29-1,TGCAGCGTTGAAGCTTGGAACTTAGGGACTTGGAACAATGAGCAGTTCTTC,CSVEAWNLGTWNNEQFF
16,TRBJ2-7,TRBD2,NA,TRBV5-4,TGTGCCAGCAGCTTGGGGGGACTAGCGAACCCCTACGAGCAGTACTTC,CASSLGGLANPYEQYF
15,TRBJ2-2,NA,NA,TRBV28,TGTGCCAGCGGAACAACCAGTAGGTTTCCCGGGGAGCTGTTTTTT,CASGTTSRFPGELFF